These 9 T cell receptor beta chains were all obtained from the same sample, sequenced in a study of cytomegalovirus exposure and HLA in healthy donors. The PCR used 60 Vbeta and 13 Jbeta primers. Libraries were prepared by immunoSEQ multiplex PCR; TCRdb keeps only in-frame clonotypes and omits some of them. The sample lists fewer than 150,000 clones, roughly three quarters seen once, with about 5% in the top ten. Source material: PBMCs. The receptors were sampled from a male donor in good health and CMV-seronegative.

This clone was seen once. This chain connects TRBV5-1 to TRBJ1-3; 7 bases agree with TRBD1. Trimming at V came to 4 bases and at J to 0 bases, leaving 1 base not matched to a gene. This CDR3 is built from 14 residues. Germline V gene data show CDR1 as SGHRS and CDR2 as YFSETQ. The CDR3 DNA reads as TGCGCCAGCAGCCAGGGGGTCTCTGGAAACACCATATATTTT. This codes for CASSQGVSGNTIYF.

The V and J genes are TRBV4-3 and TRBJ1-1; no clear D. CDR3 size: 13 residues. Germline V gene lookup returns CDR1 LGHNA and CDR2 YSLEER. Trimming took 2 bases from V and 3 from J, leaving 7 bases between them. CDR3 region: CASSQRGDTEAFF. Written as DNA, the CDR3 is TGCGCCAGCAGCCAAAGAGGCGACACTGAAGCTTTCTTT.

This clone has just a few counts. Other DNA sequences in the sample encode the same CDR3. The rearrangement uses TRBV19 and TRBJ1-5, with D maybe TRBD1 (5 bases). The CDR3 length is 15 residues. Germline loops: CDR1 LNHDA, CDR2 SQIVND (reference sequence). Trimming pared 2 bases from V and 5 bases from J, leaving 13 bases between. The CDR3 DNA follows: TGTGCCAGTAGTATATACGGGGGTGGGGATCAGCCCCAGCATTTT. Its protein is CASSIYGGGDQPQHF.

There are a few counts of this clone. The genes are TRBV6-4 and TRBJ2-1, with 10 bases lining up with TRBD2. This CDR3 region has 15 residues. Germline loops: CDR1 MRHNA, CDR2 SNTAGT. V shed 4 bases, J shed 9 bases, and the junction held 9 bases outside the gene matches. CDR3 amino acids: CASSVTAGGNIEQFF. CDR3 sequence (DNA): TGTGCCAGCAGTGTTACAGCGGGGGGGAATATTGAGCAGTTCTTC.

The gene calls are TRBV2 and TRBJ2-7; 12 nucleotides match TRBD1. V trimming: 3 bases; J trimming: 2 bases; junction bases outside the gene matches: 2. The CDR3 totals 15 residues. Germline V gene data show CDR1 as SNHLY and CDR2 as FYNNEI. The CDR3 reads CASSEGQGAPYEQYF. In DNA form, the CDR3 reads TGTGCCAGCAGTGAGGGACAGGGGGCCCCCTACGAGCAGTACTTC.

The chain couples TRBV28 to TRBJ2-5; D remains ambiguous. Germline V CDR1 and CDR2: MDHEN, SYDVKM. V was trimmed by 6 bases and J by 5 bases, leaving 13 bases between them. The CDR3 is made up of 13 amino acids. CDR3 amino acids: CASSSYPPETQYF. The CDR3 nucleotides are TGTGCCAGCAGCTCCTATCCACCGGAGACCCAGTACTTC.

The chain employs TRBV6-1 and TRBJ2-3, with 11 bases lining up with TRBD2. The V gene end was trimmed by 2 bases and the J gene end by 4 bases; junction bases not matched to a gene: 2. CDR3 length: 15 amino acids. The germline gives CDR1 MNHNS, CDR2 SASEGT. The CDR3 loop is CASSEFSGGADTQYF. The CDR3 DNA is TGTGCCAGCAGTGAATTTAGCGGGGGGGCAGATACGCAGTATTTT.

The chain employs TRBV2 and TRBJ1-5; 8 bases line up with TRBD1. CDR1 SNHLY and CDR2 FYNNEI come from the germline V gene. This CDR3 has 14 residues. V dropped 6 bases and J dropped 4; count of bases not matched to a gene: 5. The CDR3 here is CASSVGQENQPQHF. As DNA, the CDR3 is TGTGCCAGCAGCGTGGGACAGGAGAATCAGCCCCAGCATTTT.

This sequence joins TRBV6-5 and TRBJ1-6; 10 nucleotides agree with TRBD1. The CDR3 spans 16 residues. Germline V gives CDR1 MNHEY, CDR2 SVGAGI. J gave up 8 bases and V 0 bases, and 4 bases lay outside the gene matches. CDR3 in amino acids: CASSYSRTGGYSPLHF. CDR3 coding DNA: TGTGCCAGCAGTTACTCGAGGACAGGGGGGTATTCACCCCTCCACTTT.